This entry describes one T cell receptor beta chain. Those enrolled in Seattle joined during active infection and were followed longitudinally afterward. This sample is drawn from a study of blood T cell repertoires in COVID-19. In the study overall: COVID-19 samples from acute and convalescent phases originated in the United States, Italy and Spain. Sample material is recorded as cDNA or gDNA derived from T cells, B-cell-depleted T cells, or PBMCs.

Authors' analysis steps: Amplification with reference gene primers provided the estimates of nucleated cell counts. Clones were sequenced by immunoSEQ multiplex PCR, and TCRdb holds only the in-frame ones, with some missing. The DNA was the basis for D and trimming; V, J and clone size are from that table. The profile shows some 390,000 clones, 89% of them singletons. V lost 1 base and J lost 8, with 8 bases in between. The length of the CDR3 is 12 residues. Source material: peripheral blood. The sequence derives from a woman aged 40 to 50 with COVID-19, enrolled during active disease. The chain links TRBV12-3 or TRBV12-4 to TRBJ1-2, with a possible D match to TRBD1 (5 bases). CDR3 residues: CASSLGGEGYTF. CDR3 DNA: TGTGCCAGCAGTTTAGGGGGGGAAGGCTACACCTTC.